This TCR beta chain was obtained from a study of blood T cell repertoires in COVID-19. For the study at large: Acute and convalescent COVID-19 samples came from the United States, Italy and Spain. The cDNA or gDNA used as material had been derived from T cells, B-cell-depleted T cells, or PBMCs.

The CDR3 extends over 12 amino acids. Original processing notes: Amplification with reference gene primers provided the estimates of nucleated cell counts. Data came from immunoSEQ multiplex PCR; TCRdb stores just in-frame clones and leaves some out. V and J calls and clone size come straight from that table; D and trimming were deduced from the DNA. The data contain some 450,000 clones, approximately 88% of them singletons. The sample consisted of peripheral blood. This TCR came from a woman aged 45 to 65 with COVID-19, enrolled during active disease. The chain uses TRBV7-5 and TRBJ2-3; the DNA was not compared with TRBD2, the D call given in the table. TRBV7-5 is shown as a pseudogene. The CDR3 bases are TGTGCCAGCAGCTTATATCCAGATACGCAGTATTTT. Translated: CASSLYPDTQYF.